Presented here are 13 T cell receptor beta chains from one specimen sequenced in a study of blood T cell repertoires in COVID-19. Here immunoSEQ multiplex PCR was the method, and the copy in TCRdb shows in-frame clones only, minus some. The data hold 200,000 or so clones, with more than 75% observed a single time. Sequenced: peripheral blood. The receptors shown here come from a person aged 65 to 85 with COVID-19, enrolled during active disease.

The chain joins TRBV11-2 to TRBJ1-2, with D possibly matching TRBD1 (6 bases). Germline CDR1 SGHAT, CDR2 FQNNGV. The CDR3 sequence is 18 residues long. Between the trimmed V and J ends, which lost 4 bases and 5 bases, there was a span of 26 bases. The CDR3 loop is CASSSNNRDKGYYYGYTF. CDR3 DNA: TGTGCCAGCAGCTCAAATAACCGGGACAAGGGATATTATTATGGCTACACCTTC.

The chain uses TRBV19 and TRBJ1-2; 7 nucleotides line up with TRBD1. This CDR3 has 15 residues. Germline assignment: CDR1 LNHDA and CDR2 SQIVND (reference sequence). V dropped 7 bases and J dropped 8; count of bases not matched to a gene: 16. The CDR3 DNA sequence: TGTGCCAGTACCCTTAACAGGGGCTCGATGGACGGCTACACCTTC. This sequence encodes CASTLNRGSMDGYTF.

The gene calls are TRBV7-9 and TRBJ2-4; possibly TRBD1 for D (6 bases). This CDR3 spans 17 amino acids. The V and J ends lost 6 bases and 0 bases respectively, with 18 bases between them. Per germline, CDR1 SEHNR and CDR2 FQNEAQ (reference sequence). The CDR3 DNA reads TGTGCCAGCAGTGTAATTGTGATGGGGGCAGCCAAAAACATTCAGTACTTC. Residues: CASSVIVMGAAKNIQYF. Together with reference TRBV7-9 and TRBJ2-4, the CDR3 gives the full variable domain: DTGVSQNPRHKITKRGQNVTFRCDPISEHNRLYWYRQTLGQGPEFLTYFQNEAQLEKSRLLSDRFSAERPKGSFSTLEIQRTEQGDSAMYLCASSVIVMGAAKNIQYFGAGTRLSVL.

The chain uses TRBV5-1 and TRBJ2-3; D possibly corresponds to TRBD2 (6 bases). Deletions cut 0 bases from V and 3 bases from J, with 8 bases between. The CDR3 runs 14 residues. Germline-derived CDR1 and CDR2 are SGHRS and YFSETQ. The CDR3 loop reads CASSLDGSTDTQYF. DNA of the CDR3: TGCGCCAGCAGCTTGGACGGGAGTACAGATACGCAGTATTTT.

This rearrangement joins TRBV14 to TRBJ2-2; 8 bases line up with TRBD1. Germline V CDR1 and CDR2: SGHDN, FVKESK. J was trimmed by 8 bases and V by 6 bases; bases with no gene match: 8. There are 14 residues in the CDR3. CDR3 bases: TGTGCCAGCAGACGAGGACAGGGAACGGGGGAGCTGTTTTTT. The encoded protein is CASRRGQGTGELFF.

The CDR3 nucleotides are TGTGCCAGCAGCGTTCCTACAGGGGGTCGAGAGACCCAGTACTTC. This codes for CASSVPTGGRETQYF. The chain uses TRBV9 and TRBJ2-5; 8 bases are a match to TRBD1. This CDR3 is built from 15 residues. V lost 2 bases, J lost 4 bases, and 7 bases stayed unmatched. Germline-derived CDR1 and CDR2 are SGDLS and YYNGEE. Using reference TRBV9 and TRBJ2-5 for the parts outside the CDR3, the full variable domain is DSGVTQTPKHLITATGQRVTLRCSPRSGDLSVYWYQQSLDQGLQFLIQYYNGEERAKGNILERFSAQQFPDLHSELNLSSLELGDSALYFCASSVPTGGRETQYFGPGTRLLVL.

CDR3 coding DNA: TGTGCCAGCAGTTCGGCAGGGTGGAGTTCCGGGGAGCTGTTTTTT. Protein: CASSSAGWSSGELFF. The V gene is TRBV6-5, the J gene TRBJ2-2, with a weak D call TRBD1 (5 bases). V lost 4 bases to trimming and J lost 6 bases, with 15 bases between them. CDR3 length equals 15 residues. The germline V gene encodes CDR1 MNHEY and CDR2 SVGAGI.

V gene TRBV6-6 combines with J gene TRBJ2-5; 8 nucleotides match TRBD2. After removal of 0 bases from V and 7 bases from J, the junction contained 4 bases not matched to a gene. The CDR3 consists of 14 residues. CDR1 is MNHNY, CDR2 SVGAGI, per germline (reference sequence). As DNA, the CDR3 is TGTGCCAGCAGTTACTCGAACGGGGGGGGGACCCAGTACTTC. The encoded protein is CASSYSNGGGTQYF.

The rearrangement joins TRBV6-5 to TRBJ1-6, with a possible D match to TRBD1 (6 bases). CDR1 is MNHEY, CDR2 SVGAGI, per germline. Deletions cut 0 bases from V and 5 bases from J, with 8 bases between. The CDR3 is made up of 15 amino acids. CDR3: CASSYSGANNSPLHF. In DNA form, the CDR3 reads TGTGCCAGCAGTTACTCGGGGGCAAATAATTCACCCCTCCACTTT.

The CDR3 is CALGLAATDTQYF. CDR3 DNA sequence: TGTGCCCTCGGGCTAGCGGCCACAGATACGCAGTATTTT. The chain links TRBV7-9 to TRBJ2-3; 7 bases map to TRBD2. The CDR3 covers 13 residues. The germline V gene has CDR1 SEHNR and CDR2 FQNEAQ (reference sequence). The V gene end was trimmed by 11 bases and the J gene end by 2 bases; junction bases not matched to a gene: 7.

The chain links TRBV30 to TRBJ2-7; a possible D gene is TRBD1 (6 bases). This CDR3 is 12 amino acids long. Trimming took 4 bases from V and 12 from J, leaving 19 bases between them. The V gene's germline CDR1 is GTSNPN and CDR2 SVGIG (reference sequence). CDR3 DNA sequence: TGTGCCTGGACGCCCTCCACAGGGATCATGTACTTC. Translated: CAWTPSTGIMYF.

The chain has TRBV28 and TRBJ1-2; D gene uncertain. This CDR3 region has 13 residues. The V gene's germline CDR1 is MDHEN and CDR2 SYDVKM. Trimming took off 10 bases at V and 4 bases at J, with 16 bases between the two ends. The CDR3 sequence: CATVAPNLYGYTF. The CDR3 DNA is TGTGCCACCGTCGCACCTAACCTCTATGGCTACACCTTC.

This chain links TRBV6-2 or TRBV6-3 with TRBJ2-1; no reliable D call. Germline values: CDR1 MNHEY, CDR2 SVGEGT. The CDR3 sequence is 12 residues long. V gave up 3 bases and J gave up 7 bases, with 7 bases separating them. The CDR3 loop reads CASSYLLNEQFF. The DNA of the CDR3 is TGTGCCAGCAGTTATCTGTTGAATGAGCAGTTCTTC.